This entry lists 10 T cell receptor beta chains sequenced from one sample in a study of CD8 T cells in Susac syndrome (dated by TCRdb to the late 2010s). Receptors were amplified or captured by the immunoSEQ multiplex PCR assay. RNA was extracted using the RNeasy kit, and roughly 0.45 to 1 ug of the RNA was reverse transcribed with random hexamers. In TCRdb, the public reads were trimmed at Q25 with fastp and aligned with MiXCR, with productive beta chains retained. Records with the same CDR3 protein are collapsed into one entry carrying the most frequent genes and DNA. The sample records about 290,000 distinct CDR3 sequences, roughly 85% of which are singletons. 0.2% to 0.25% of the sample rests with the top ten. The sequencing input was CD8+ T cells from PBMCs. All receptors come from a human donor with multiple sclerosis.

The chain combines TRBV19 with TRBJ2-1; 7 positions match TRBD2. The CDR3 loop spans 15 amino acids. V lost 5 bases and J lost 2; bases outside the gene matches: 6. Germline CDR1 LNHDA, CDR2 SQIVND (reference sequence). The DNA for the CDR3 is TGTGCCAGTAGTCCGATAGCGGGTCCCTACAATGAGCAGTTCTTC. Its translation: CASSPIAGPYNEQFF.

The chain couples TRBV10-1 to TRBJ2-1; 7 nucleotides match TRBD1. The V segment lost 8 bases and the J segment 8 bases; nucleotides outside the gene matches: 15. The CDR3 covers 15 residues. CDR1 WNHNN and CDR2 SYGVQD come from the germline V gene (reference sequence). CDR3 residues: CASEVETGSWYEQFF. DNA of the CDR3: TGCGCCAGCGAGGTGGAGACAGGGAGTTGGTATGAGCAGTTCTTC.

This chain joins TRBV20-1 and TRBJ1-5, with D uncertain. Germline CDR1 DFQATT, CDR2 SNEGSKA (reference sequence). Between the trimmed V and J ends, which lost 5 bases and 0 bases, there was a span of 23 bases. The CDR3 has 18 residues. This CDR3 reads CSAPGWTGEGYSNQPQHF. The CDR3 DNA reads as TGCAGTGCTCCCGGTTGGACCGGCGAGGGTTATAGCAATCAGCCCCAGCATTTT.

Points on this clonotype: One end of the junction varies from germline; a read error may be responsible. V gene TRBV5-6 combines with J gene TRBJ2-7; the D gene is possibly TRBD1 (5 bases). This CDR3 spans 12 amino acids. Germline V lookup: CDR1 SGHDT, CDR2 YYEEEE. In nucleotides, the CDR3 is TGTGCCAGCAGTCAACAGGACCACGAGCAGTACTTT. This codes for CASSQQDHEQYF.

This clonotype was picked up a small number of times. The gene calls are TRBV5-4 and TRBJ2-1; perhaps D is TRBD1 or TRBD2 (5 bases each). The CDR3 runs 16 residues. Trimming took off 4 bases at V and 10 bases at J, with 24 bases between the two ends. Germline loops: CDR1 SGHNT, CDR2 YYREEE (reference sequence). The CDR3 nucleotides read TGTGCCAGCAGCCCGTGGTTACTGGGGGTATCTTTCGAGCAGTTCTTC. Protein sequence: CASSPWLLGVSFEQFF.

There are a few counts of this clonotype. The gene calls are TRBV4-3 and TRBJ2-5; 7 bases match TRBD2. The germline gives CDR1 LGHNA, CDR2 YSLEER. This CDR3 spans 15 amino acids. V shed 0 bases, J shed 5 bases, and the junction held 6 bases outside the gene matches. This chain's CDR3 is CASSQDPSGIETQYF. The DNA for the CDR3 is TGCGCCAGCAGCCAAGACCCGAGCGGGATCGAGACCCAGTACTTC.

The chain combines TRBV2 with TRBJ1-2, with D possibly TRBD1 on 6 matching bases. CDR3 length equals 13 residues. V dropped 8 bases and J dropped 8 bases, with 18 bases sitting between them. CDR1 is SNHLY and CDR2 is FYNNEI in the germline V gene. The CDR3 spells CASLRQADIGYTF. CDR3 bases: TGTGCCAGCCTCCGACAGGCCGACATCGGCTACACCTTC.

This clonotype was seen only a few times. The rearrangement links TRBV6-2 or TRBV6-3 to TRBJ2-5; D remains unclear. The CDR3 is 15 amino acids. Germline V gene data show CDR1 as MNHEY and CDR2 as SVGEGT. Deletions cut 5 bases from V and 5 bases from J, with 18 bases between. The CDR3, as DNA: TGTGCCAGCAGTCACCTTACGGAAAGTATGGAGACCCAGTACTTC. It translates to CASSHLTESMETQYF.

J is TRBJ2-3 and V is TRBV30; D ambiguous. With 2 bases removed from V and 6 bases from J, the gap between germline ends came to 15 bases. Germline V lookup: CDR1 GTSNPN, CDR2 SVGIG (reference sequence). This CDR3 is 14 amino acids long. As DNA, the CDR3 is TGTGCCTGGAGTTCTATTCACGATTTGGATACGCAGTATTTT. This encodes CAWSSIHDLDTQYF.

The J gene is TRBJ1-1, the V gene TRBV12-3 or TRBV12-4; D is unresolved. CDR3 size: 14 residues. Trimming shortened V by 6 bases and J by 6 bases, and 17 bases separated the two germline ends. This chain's CDR3 is CASRSRVERAEAFF. In DNA form, the CDR3 reads TGTGCCAGCAGGTCCCGGGTGGAGAGGGCTGAAGCTTTCTTT.